This TCR beta chain was observed in a study of identical twins (dated by TCRdb to 2015 to 2016). Turning to the overall study: The study deep-sequenced TCR alpha and beta repertoires from monozygotic twins, unrelated adults of various ages and cord blood to test whether fetal clonotypes persist. To rule out contamination, replicate twin experiments were performed at different times with different library preparation protocols. Results the study describes overall, beyond this receptor: Compared with coincidental sharing between unrelated individuals, out-of-frame TCR alpha sequences shared between twins showed an excess of sequences with low generation probability. Invariant T cells such as MAIT and iNKT could partly confound zero-insertion analyses, though diverse VJ usage argued against this for most clonotypes. Abundant cord blood beta clonotypes carried fewer insertions; young adult naive repertoires showed a weaker similar trend, while memory repertoires showed none. In beta out-of-frame sequences, excess twin sharing was weaker, because having fewer shared sequences lowered the signal-to-noise ratio. In monozygotic twins, recombination models systematically underestimated out-of-frame TCR alpha sharing, but the models matched the sharing seen between unrelated individuals. Because the same donors could not be followed over many years, the conclusions relied on cross-sectional statistical analysis.

The sample holds a few counts of this clonotype. The clone's antigen remains unknown. Base qualities were left out, and no much larger clone turns up one base away. Only healthy Caucasian donors were included. Three pairs of female monozygotic twins, all aged 18 to 29 years, made up the twin cohort. The RNA used for TCR libraries was isolated from peripheral blood mononuclear cells. Counted from cysteine to phenylalanine, this CDR3 has 10 amino acids. The CDR3 DNA has 30 bases and is translated from base 1. Per the germline V gene (reference sequence), DFQATT is the CDR1 and SNEGSKA is the CDR2. V is cut by 6 bases and J by 6 bases, and the space between the germline ends is 6 bases. Library method: 5' RACE. The sequencing machine was an Illumina HiSeq 2000. A universal primer binding site was introduced by template switching, and a unique molecular identifier was present in the final cDNA, enabling accurate counting of TCR cDNA molecules. Specific primers in the conserved constant-segment region were used to synthesize first-strand cDNA for TCR alpha and beta chains. To control for contamination, every cDNA library carried two barcodes: a SMART-Mk sample barcode plus Illumina barcodes. TruSeq adapter sequences and Illumina sample barcodes were added in two successive PCR steps. Sequencing of the TCR alpha and beta cDNA libraries was done on the Illumina HiSeq platform using custom primers. The source study handled its data this way. MiGEC was used to process raw reads and extract unique molecular identifiers, and MiXCR was used to find CDR3 positions. Recombination models were inferred per individual with the repgenHMM and IGoR tools using an EM algorithm. Shared clonotype analysis was performed with the tcR package in R, normalizing sharing by the product of cloneset sizes. To study raw recombination free of thymic and clonal selection effects, out-of-frame nonproductive sequences were analyzed. TCRdb itself trimmed the public reads at Q25 with fastp, ran MiXCR and retained productive beta chains. Rows with one shared CDR3 protein collapse into an entry with the most common genes and DNA. These V and J calls originate from TCRdb's pipeline instead of the authors' own analysis. Recorded for this sample are under 1 million distinct CDR3 sequences; roughly an eighth of them occurred a single time. Together, the top ten hold around 1.5% of the sample.

Separately, the same data were catalogued under a study of yellow fever vaccine responses in identical twins. As that second study puts it: According to the authors, in identical twins the way T cells responded to vaccination appeared partly convergent and partly personalized. Focusing on identical twins, the study followed the T cell clones that responded to the vaccine, and did so with precision.

The sequence links TRBV20-1 to TRBJ2-1; the D segment cannot be called with confidence. The sample comprised PBMCs. This receptor was obtained from a woman aged 18-35 years in good health. The DNA sequence follows: TGCAGTGCAATTAGCAATGAGCAGTTCTTC. It is translated as CSAISNEQFF.